A single sample gave rise to the 13 T cell receptor beta chains below, sequenced in a study of T cells in Graves' hyperthyroidism and ophthalmopathy. Amplification yielded TCR beta CDR3 regions, with RNA transcripts as the source. A first-round RT-PCR of the TCR CDR3 used the HTBI primer set. A single record per CDR3 protein comes from TCRdb applying MiXCR to the multiplex PCR reads. The repertoire holds approximately 330,000 distinct CDR3 sequences, with 15% to 20% as singletons. Sequenced input: blood. All receptors derive from a woman between 45 and 60 years old with Graves' hyperthyroidism.

This clonotype was seen a few times. The CDR3 sequence: CASSSEGEQYF. CDR3 coding DNA: TGTGCCAGCAGCTCCGAGGGGGAGCAGTACTTC. This sequence joins TRBV6-1 and TRBJ2-7; D could derive from TRBD1 or TRBD2 (5 bases each). The germline gives CDR1 MNHNS, CDR2 SASEGT. The length of the CDR3 is 11 residues. V shed 6 bases and J shed 7 bases, with 10 bases lying between them.

J is TRBJ2-1 and V is TRBV6-2 or TRBV6-3, with TRBD2 matching 7 bases. CDR3 length equals 14 residues. V lost 8 bases and J lost 0; bases outside the gene matches: 4. CDR1 and CDR2 (germline): MNHEY, SVGEGT. The CDR3 loop reads CASREANSYNEQFF. CDR3 bases: TGTGCCAGCCGGGAGGCGAACTCCTACAATGAGCAGTTCTTC.

CDR3 residues: CSARKVSENGYGYTF. For the CDR3, the DNA is TGCAGTGCTAGGAAAGTAAGCGAAAATGGCTATGGCTACACCTTC. This chain uses TRBV20-1 with TRBJ1-2; D is undetermined. Trimming removed 3 bases from V and 4 bases from J, with 18 bases in between. The germline V gene encodes CDR1 DFQATT and CDR2 SNEGSKA (reference sequence). This CDR3 is built from 15 residues.

This clonotype showed up just a few times. The gene calls are TRBV18 and TRBJ2-1, with D tentatively TRBD1 or TRBD2 (5 bases each). The CDR3 loop spans 13 amino acids. V was cut by 6 bases and J by 3 bases, with 9 bases left in between. Germline V lookup: CDR1 KGHSH, CDR2 LQKENI. The CDR3 DNA follows: TGTGCCAGCTCGGGGGACCTCTACAATGAGCAGTTCTTC. Translating gives CASSGDLYNEQFF.

CDR3 loop: CASSRDRRSGNTIYF. The CDR3 DNA sequence: TGTGCCAGCAGCCGAGACAGGCGCTCTGGAAACACCATATATTTT. The rearrangement links TRBV4-2 to TRBJ1-3; D may be TRBD1 (6 bases). The germline V gene encodes CDR1 LGHNA and CDR2 YNFKEQ. Deletions cut 4 bases from V and 0 bases from J, with 10 bases between. This CDR3 comprises 15 residues.

With respect to this clonotype: Just one base apart from a much larger clone, this may be a read error. The chain is built from TRBV5-1 and TRBJ2-7, with TRBD1 matching 7 bases. Trimming at V came to 6 bases and at J to 7 bases, leaving 7 bases not matched to a gene. Germline V CDR1 and CDR2: SGHRS, YFSETQ. The CDR3 is 12 residues long. The chain's CDR3 is CASNTGVGEQYF. The CDR3 bases are TGCGCCAGCAATACAGGGGTGGGTGAGCAGTACTTC. Full variable domain (outside the CDR3, taken from reference TRBV5-1 and TRBJ2-7): KAGVTQTPRYLIKTRGQQVTLSCSPISGHRSVSWYQQTPGQGLQFLFEYFSETQRNKGNFPGRFSGRQFSNSRSEMNVSTLELGDSALYLCASNTGVGEQYFGPGTRLTVT.

The rearrangement uses TRBV25-1 and TRBJ2-6, with TRBD2 identical over 7 bases. Germline V gene lookup returns CDR1 MGHDK and CDR2 SYGVNS. Trimming cost V 0 bases and J 0 bases; bases outside gene matches: 8. The CDR3 runs to 19 residues. CDR3 in DNA: TGTGCCAGCAGTGAATATTACCAGCGGGATAGCTCTGGGGCCAACGTCCTGACTTTC. Translated, it gives CASSEYYQRDSSGANVLTF.

This clonotype appeared a few times. The rearrangement links TRBV7-9 to TRBJ2-7; D call uncertain. The V gene lost 3 bases and the J gene lost 1 base, with 7 bases spanning the gap. The germline V gene encodes CDR1 SEHNR and CDR2 FQNEAQ (reference sequence). The CDR3 sequence is 13 residues long. The CDR3 loop is CASSLENSYEQYV. The CDR3 DNA reads as TGTGCCAGCAGCTTGGAGAATTCCTACGAGCAGTACGTC.

Ten or more counts support this clonotype. The rearrangement uses TRBV12-3 or TRBV12-4 and TRBJ2-3; the match to TRBD2 covers 7 bases. V shed 5 bases, J shed 0 bases, and the junction held 5 bases outside the gene matches. This CDR3 contains 15 residues. The CDR3 sequence: CASSTSVSSTDTQYF. The CDR3 DNA is TGTGCCAGCAGTACTAGCGTCTCTAGCACAGATACGCAGTATTTT.

This clonotype was observed many times. This rearrangement joins TRBV30 to TRBJ2-7; 9 bases align to TRBD2. Germline CDR1 reads GTSNPN; CDR2 reads SVGIG (reference sequence). V lost 1 base and J lost 2; bases outside the gene matches: 9. The CDR3 runs 16 residues. The CDR3 here is CAWSAPRLAVPYEQYF. Written as DNA, the CDR3 is TGTGCCTGGAGTGCCCCCAGACTAGCGGTCCCCTACGAGCAGTACTTC.

The chain is built from TRBV7-9 and TRBJ2-2, with TRBD2 as a possible D gene (5 bases). CDR3 size: 15 residues. Germline CDR1 reads SEHNR; CDR2 reads FQNEAQ (reference sequence). V was shortened by 1 base and J by 5 bases, with 11 bases between the two germline ends. The chain's CDR3 is CASSLVLRGTGELFF. DNA for the CDR3: TGTGCCAGCAGCTTAGTTCTACGGGGAACCGGGGAGCTGTTTTTT. Combining the CDR3 with reference TRBV7-9 and TRBJ2-2 gives the whole variable domain DTGVSQNPRHKITKRGQNVTFRCDPISEHNRLYWYRQTLGQGPEFLTYFQNEAQLEKSRLLSDRFSAERPKGSFSTLEIQRTEQGDSAMYLCASSLVLRGTGELFFGEGSRLTVL.

V usage is TRBV6-1 and J usage is TRBJ2-2, with 8 bases identical to TRBD1. This CDR3 contains 18 residues. Germline values: CDR1 MNHNS, CDR2 SASEGT. V lost 5 bases, J lost 6 bases, and 17 bases stayed unmatched. The CDR3 DNA follows: TGTGCCAGCAGTTACACGGGACAGGTCGAGGGGTACGCCGGGGAGCTGTTTTTT. Its translation is CASSYTGQVEGYAGELFF.

This clonotype was seen a handful of times. The CDR3 DNA reads as TGTGCCAGCAGCCAAGAAAACAGCCATGGCTACACCTTC. It specifies CASSQENSHGYTF. The V and J genes are TRBV3-1 and TRBJ1-2; D not resolved. CDR1 is LGHDT and CDR2 is YNNKEL in the germline V gene (reference sequence). This CDR3 region has 13 residues. The V gene lost 0 bases and the J gene lost 6 bases, with 8 bases spanning the gap.